Listed below are T cell receptor beta chains from one sample, sequenced in a study of Graves' ophthalmopathy and Graves' hyperthyroidism. TCRdb analysed the multiplex PCR reads with MiXCR anew, one entry per CDR3 protein. The sample shows under 350,000 distinct CDR3 sequences, roughly 15% of them seen only once. Source material: peripheral blood. The receptors shown here come from an adult man with Graves' ophthalmopathy. CDR3s include the opening cysteine and the closing phenylalanine or tryptophan. Fields, in order: CDR3 protein, CDR3 DNA, clone size, J gene, D gene, V gene. A D gene is named only where the DNA matches it firmly. Size tells how often a clone was seen (once, few, many) or the class of an expanded clone, and some rows leave it out.

cdr3_aa: CASSLILENTGELFF; cdr3_nt: TGCGCCAGCAGCTTGATCTTGGAGAACACCGGGGAGCTGTTTTTT; clone_size: many; j_call: TRBJ2-2; d_call: -; v_call: TRBV5-1
cdr3_aa: CSARDLGGRSYEQYF; cdr3_nt: TGCAGTGCTAGAGATCTGGGCGGGAGGTCCTACGAGCAGTACTTC; clone_size: many; j_call: TRBJ2-7; d_call: TRBD2; v_call: TRBV20-1
cdr3_aa: CASSYSRDSSYNSPLHF; cdr3_nt: TGTGCCAGCAGTTACTCGAGAGACAGCTCCTATAATTCACCCCTCCACTTT; clone_size: many; j_call: TRBJ1-6; d_call: -; v_call: TRBV6-5
cdr3_aa: CASNPNGGAEETQYF; cdr3_nt: TGTGCCAGCAACCCTAACGGGGGGGCGGAAGAGACCCAGTACTTC; clone_size: many; j_call: TRBJ2-5; d_call: TRBD2; v_call: TRBV7-2
cdr3_aa: CASSSRGEQYF; cdr3_nt: TGTGCCAGCAGCTCCCGAGGCGAGCAGTACTTC; clone_size: many; j_call: TRBJ2-7; d_call: -; v_call: TRBV5-6
cdr3_aa: CSRQSPGQGIHYEQYF; cdr3_nt: TGCAGTCGTCAAAGCCCGGGACAGGGAATACACTACGAGCAGTACTTC; clone_size: many; j_call: TRBJ2-7; d_call: TRBD1; v_call: TRBV29-1
cdr3_aa: CSANLGGPGGYTF; cdr3_nt: TGCAGTGCTAATCTCGGGGGGCCCGGGGGCTACACCTTC; clone_size: many; j_call: TRBJ1-2; d_call: -; v_call: TRBV20-1
cdr3_aa: CSARERTIYEQYF; cdr3_nt: TGCAGTGCTAGAGAAAGGACAATCTACGAGCAGTACTTC; clone_size: -; j_call: TRBJ2-7; d_call: -; v_call: TRBV20-1
cdr3_aa: CASSQQDSRDQPQHF; cdr3_nt: TGTGCCAGCAGCCAACAGGACAGCCGTGATCAGCCCCAGCATTTT; clone_size: few; j_call: TRBJ1-5; d_call: -; v_call: TRBV28
cdr3_aa: CASSEAFGVVNTEAFF; cdr3_nt: TGTGCCAGCAGTGAAGCGTTCGGGGTCGTTAACACTGAAGCTTTCTTT; clone_size: many; j_call: TRBJ1-1; d_call: -; v_call: TRBV6-1
cdr3_aa: CAWSWGSGRNEQFF; cdr3_nt: TGTGCCTGGAGTTGGGGTAGCGGGAGGAATGAGCAGTTCTTC; clone_size: many; j_call: TRBJ2-1; d_call: TRBD2; v_call: TRBV30
cdr3_aa: CASSPGLAGFYEQYF; cdr3_nt: TGTGCCAGCAGTCCGGGACTAGCGGGATTCTACGAGCAGTACTTC; clone_size: -; j_call: TRBJ2-7; d_call: TRBD2; v_call: TRBV28
cdr3_aa: CASSFFPRTGGTEAFF; cdr3_nt: TGTGCCAGCAGCTTTTTCCCTCGGACAGGGGGGACTGAAGCTTTCTTT; clone_size: many; j_call: TRBJ1-1; d_call: TRBD1; v_call: TRBV7-9
cdr3_aa: CAWSLTTGVGETQYF; cdr3_nt: TGTGCCTGGAGCCTTACTACAGGGGTGGGGGAGACCCAGTACTTC; clone_size: once; j_call: TRBJ2-5; d_call: TRBD1; v_call: TRBV30
cdr3_aa: CASRFGGLGNQPQHF; cdr3_nt: TGTGCCAGCAGGTTTGGTGGTTTGGGCAATCAGCCCCAGCATTTT; clone_size: many; j_call: TRBJ1-5; d_call: -; v_call: TRBV28
cdr3_aa: CASSEAFGTGRILHF; cdr3_nt: TGTGCCAGCAGTGAAGCGTTCGGAACAGGGAGGATCCTCCACTTT; clone_size: -; j_call: TRBJ1-6; d_call: -; v_call: TRBV6-1